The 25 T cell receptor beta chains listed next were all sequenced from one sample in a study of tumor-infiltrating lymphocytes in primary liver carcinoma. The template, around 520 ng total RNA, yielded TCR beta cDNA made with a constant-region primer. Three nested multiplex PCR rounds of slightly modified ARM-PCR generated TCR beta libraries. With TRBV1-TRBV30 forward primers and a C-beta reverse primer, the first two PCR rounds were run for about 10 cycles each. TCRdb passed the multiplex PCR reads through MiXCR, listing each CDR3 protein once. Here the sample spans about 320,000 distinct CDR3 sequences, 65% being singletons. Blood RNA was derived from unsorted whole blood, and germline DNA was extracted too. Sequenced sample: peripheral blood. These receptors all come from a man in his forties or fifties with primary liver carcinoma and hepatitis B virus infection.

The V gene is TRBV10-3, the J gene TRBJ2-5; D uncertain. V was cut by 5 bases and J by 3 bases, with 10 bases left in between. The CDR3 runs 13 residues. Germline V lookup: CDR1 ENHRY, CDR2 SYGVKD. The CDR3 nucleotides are TGTGCCATCAGTCGAGAAAACAAAGAGACCCAGTACTTC. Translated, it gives CAISRENKETQYF.

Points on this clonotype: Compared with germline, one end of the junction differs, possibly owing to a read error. The CDR3 is CVSSQGLRTGGPNTQYF. In DNA, the CDR3 is TGTGTCAGCAGCCAAGGTCTAAGGACAGGGGGTCCAAATACGCAGTATTTT. The chain is built from TRBV4-2 and TRBJ2-3; 10 bases map to TRBD1. Germline CDR1 and CDR2: LGHNA and YNFKEQ. The CDR3 is 17 amino acids.

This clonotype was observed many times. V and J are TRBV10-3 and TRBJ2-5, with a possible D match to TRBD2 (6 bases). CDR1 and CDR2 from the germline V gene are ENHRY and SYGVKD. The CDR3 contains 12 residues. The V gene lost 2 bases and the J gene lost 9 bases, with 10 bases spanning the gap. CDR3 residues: CAISETREAQYF. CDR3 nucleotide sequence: TGTGCCATCAGTGAGACGAGGGAGGCCCAGTACTTC.

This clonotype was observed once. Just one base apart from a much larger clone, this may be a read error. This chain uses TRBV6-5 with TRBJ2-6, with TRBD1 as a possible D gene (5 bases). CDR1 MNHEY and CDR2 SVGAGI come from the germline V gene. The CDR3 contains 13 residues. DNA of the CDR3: TGTGCCAGCAGTCCGCCTGGGGCCAACATCCTGACTTTC. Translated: CASSPPGANILTF.

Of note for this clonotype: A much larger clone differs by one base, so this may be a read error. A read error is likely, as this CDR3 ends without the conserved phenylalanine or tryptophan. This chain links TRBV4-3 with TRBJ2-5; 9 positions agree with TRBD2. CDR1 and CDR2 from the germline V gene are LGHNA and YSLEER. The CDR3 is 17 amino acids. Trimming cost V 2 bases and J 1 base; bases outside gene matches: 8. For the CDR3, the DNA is TGCGCCAGCAGCCAACCAACGACTAGCGGAGGCCAAGAGACCCAGTACTTG. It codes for CASSQPTTSGGQETQYL.

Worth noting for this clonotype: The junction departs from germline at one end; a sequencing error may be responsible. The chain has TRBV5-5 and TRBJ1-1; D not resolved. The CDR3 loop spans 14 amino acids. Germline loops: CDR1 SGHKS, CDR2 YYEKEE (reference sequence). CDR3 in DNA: TGTGCCAGCACCTTGGTTCCCGGGGACACTGAAGCTTTCTTT. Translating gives CASTLVPGDTEAFF.

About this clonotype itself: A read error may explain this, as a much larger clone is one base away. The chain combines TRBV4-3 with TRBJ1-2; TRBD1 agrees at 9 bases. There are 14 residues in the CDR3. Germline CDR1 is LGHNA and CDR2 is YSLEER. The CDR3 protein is CASRPTGGYYSYTF. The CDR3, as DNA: TGCGCCAGCAGACCGACAGGGGGATACTATAGCTACACCTTC.

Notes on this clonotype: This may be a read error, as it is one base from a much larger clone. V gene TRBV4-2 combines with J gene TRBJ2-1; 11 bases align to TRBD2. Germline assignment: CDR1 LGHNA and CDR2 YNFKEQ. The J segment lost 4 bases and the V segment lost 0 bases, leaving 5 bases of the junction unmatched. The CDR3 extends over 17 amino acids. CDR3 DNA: TGTGCCAGCAGCCAAGATTCTCCTAGCGGGGGGTACAATGAGCAGTTCTTC. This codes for CASSQDSPSGGYNEQFF.

The CDR3 DNA reads as TGTGCCAGCAGCTTGACGGGGTCGGGCGAGCAGTACTTC. Protein product: CASSLTGSGEQYF. V gene TRBV5-4 combines with J gene TRBJ2-7; the D gene is possibly TRBD2 (5 bases). The CDR3 totals 13 residues. In germline, CDR1 is SGHNT, CDR2 YYREEE (reference sequence). The V and J ends lost 1 base and 6 bases respectively, with 11 bases between them.

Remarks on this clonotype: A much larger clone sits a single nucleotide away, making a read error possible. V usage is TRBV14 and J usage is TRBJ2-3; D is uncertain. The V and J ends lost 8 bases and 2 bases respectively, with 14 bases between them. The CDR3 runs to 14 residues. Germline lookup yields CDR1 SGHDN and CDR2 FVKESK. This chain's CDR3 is CASPSLTATDTQYF. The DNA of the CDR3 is TGTGCCAGCCCAAGCCTCACGGCCACAGATACGCAGTATTTT.

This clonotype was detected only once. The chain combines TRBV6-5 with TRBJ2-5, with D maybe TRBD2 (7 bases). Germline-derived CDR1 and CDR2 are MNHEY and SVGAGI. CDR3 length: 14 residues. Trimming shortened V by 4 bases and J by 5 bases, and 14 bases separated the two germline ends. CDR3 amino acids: CASSSQGAGETQYF. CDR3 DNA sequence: TGTGCCAGCAGTTCACAGGGAGCGGGGGAGACCCAGTACTTC.

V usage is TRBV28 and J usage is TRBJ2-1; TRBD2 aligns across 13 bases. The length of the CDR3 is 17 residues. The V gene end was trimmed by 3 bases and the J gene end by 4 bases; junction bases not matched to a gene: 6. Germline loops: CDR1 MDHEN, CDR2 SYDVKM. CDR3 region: CASSFPRTSGSYNEQFF. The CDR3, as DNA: TGTGCCAGCAGTTTTCCCCGGACTAGCGGGAGTTACAATGAGCAGTTCTTC.

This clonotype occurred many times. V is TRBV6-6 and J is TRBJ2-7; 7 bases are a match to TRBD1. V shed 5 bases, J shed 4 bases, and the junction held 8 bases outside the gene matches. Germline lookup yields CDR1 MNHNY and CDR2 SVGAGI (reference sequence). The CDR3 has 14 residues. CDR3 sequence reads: CASSPSGQLYEQYF. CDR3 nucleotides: TGTGCCAGCAGTCCCTCGGGACAGTTATACGAGCAGTACTTC.

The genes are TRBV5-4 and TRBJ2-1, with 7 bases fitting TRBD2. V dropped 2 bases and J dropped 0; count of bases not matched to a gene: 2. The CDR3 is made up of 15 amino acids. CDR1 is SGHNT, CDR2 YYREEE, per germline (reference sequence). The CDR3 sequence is CASSLSGDSYNEQFF. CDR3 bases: TGTGCCAGCAGCTTAAGCGGGGACTCCTACAATGAGCAGTTCTTC.

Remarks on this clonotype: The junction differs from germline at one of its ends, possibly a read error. The CDR3 bases are TGTGGCAGCAGGACCGGGACTAGCGGGAATGAGCAGTCCTTC. Amino acids: CGSRTGTSGNEQSF. The chain employs TRBV12-3 or TRBV12-4 and TRBJ2-1, with 13 positions matching TRBD2. This CDR3 has 14 residues.

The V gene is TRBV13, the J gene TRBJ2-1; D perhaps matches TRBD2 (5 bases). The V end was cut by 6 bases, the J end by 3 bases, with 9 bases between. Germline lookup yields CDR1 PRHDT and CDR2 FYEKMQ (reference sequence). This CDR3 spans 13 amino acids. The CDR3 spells CASRLVGYNEQFF. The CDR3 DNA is TGTGCCAGCAGACTAGTGGGCTACAATGAGCAGTTCTTC.

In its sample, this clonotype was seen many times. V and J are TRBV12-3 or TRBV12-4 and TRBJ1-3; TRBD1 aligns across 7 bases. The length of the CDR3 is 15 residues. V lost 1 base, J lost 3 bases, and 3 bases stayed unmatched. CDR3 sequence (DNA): TGTGCCAGCAGTTTAGAGGGGGCGTATGGAAACACCATATATTTT. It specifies CASSLEGAYGNTIYF.

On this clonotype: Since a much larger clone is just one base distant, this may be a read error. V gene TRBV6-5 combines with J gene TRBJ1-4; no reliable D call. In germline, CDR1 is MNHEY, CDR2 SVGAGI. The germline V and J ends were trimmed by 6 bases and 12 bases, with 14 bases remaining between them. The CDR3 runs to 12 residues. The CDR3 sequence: CASRHGPSELFF. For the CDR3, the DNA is TGTGCCAGCAGACACGGACCCTCGGAACTGTTTTTT.

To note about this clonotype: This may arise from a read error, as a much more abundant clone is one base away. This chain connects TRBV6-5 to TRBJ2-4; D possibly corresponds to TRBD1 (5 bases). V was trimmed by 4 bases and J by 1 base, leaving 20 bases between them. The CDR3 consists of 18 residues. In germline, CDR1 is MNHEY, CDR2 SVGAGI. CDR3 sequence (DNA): TGTGCCAGCAGTTCCCCCCGTGGCAGGGCGATGGCCAAAAACATTCAGTACTTC. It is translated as CASSSPRGRAMAKNIQYF.

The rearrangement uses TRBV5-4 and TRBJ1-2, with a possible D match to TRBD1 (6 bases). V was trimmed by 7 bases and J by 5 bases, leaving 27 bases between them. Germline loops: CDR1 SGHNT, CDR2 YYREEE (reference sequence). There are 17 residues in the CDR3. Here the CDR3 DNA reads TGTGCCAGCCGGACGGGGGGCCGGGACAAAACGCCGTATGGCTACACCTTC. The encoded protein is CASRTGGRDKTPYGYTF. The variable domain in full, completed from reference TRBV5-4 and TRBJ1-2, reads ETGVTQSPTHLIKTRGQQVTLRCSSQSGHNTVSWYQQALGQGPQFIFQYYREEENGRGNFPPRFSGLQFPNYSSELNVNALELDDSALYLCASRTGGRDKTPYGYTFGSGTRLTVV.

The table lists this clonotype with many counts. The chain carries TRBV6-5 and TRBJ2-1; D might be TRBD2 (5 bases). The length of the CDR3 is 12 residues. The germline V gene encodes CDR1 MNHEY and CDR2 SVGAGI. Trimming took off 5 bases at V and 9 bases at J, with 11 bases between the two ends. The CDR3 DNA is TGTGCCAGCAGTCGAGGGTTGGGTGAGCAGTTCTTC. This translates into CASSRGLGEQFF.

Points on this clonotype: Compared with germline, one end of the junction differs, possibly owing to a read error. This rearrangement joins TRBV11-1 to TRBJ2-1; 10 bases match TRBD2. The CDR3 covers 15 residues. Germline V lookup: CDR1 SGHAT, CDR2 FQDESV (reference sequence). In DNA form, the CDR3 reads TGTACCAGCAGCCACAGCGGGAGGGCCGACAATGAGCAGTTCTTC. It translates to CTSSHSGRADNEQFF.

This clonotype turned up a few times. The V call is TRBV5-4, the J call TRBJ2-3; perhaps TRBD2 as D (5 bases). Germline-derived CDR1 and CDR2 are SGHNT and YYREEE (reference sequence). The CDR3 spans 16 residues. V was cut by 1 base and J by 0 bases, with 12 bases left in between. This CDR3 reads CASSLTSYPSTDTQYF. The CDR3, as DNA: TGTGCCAGCAGCTTGACTAGTTACCCTAGCACAGATACGCAGTATTTT. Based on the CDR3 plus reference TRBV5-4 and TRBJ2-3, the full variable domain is ETGVTQSPTHLIKTRGQQVTLRCSSQSGHNTVSWYQQALGQGPQFIFQYYREEENGRGNFPPRFSGLQFPNYSSELNVNALELDDSALYLCASSLTSYPSTDTQYFGPGTRLTVL.

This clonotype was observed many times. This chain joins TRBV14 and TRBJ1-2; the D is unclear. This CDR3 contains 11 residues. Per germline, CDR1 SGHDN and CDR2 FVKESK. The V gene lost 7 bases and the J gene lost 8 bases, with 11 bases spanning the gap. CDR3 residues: CASTPLWGYTF. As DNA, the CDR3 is TGTGCCAGCACACCCCTATGGGGCTACACCTTC.

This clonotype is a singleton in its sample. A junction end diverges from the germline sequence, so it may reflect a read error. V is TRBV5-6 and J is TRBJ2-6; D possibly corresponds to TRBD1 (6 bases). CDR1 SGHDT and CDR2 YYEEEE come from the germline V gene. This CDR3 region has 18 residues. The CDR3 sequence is CASSLARTGKAGANVPTF. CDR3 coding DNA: TGTGCCAGCAGCTTGGCCCGAACAGGGAAGGCTGGGGCCAACGTCCCGACTTTC.